The 21 T cell receptor beta chains below were found in one sample sequenced in a study of cytomegalovirus exposure and HLA in healthy donors. 13 Jbeta primers and 60 Vbeta primers were used for the PCR. Measured with immunoSEQ multiplex PCR; TCRdb has only the in-frame clones, and not every one. The sample has about 45,000 clones, approximately 78% seen once. Sequencing was carried out using PBMCs. These receptors were obtained from a woman in her 30s in good health and CMV-seronegative.

This clone appeared a few times. The J gene is TRBJ2-2, the V gene TRBV28; 16 bases line up with TRBD2. CDR1 is MDHEN, CDR2 SYDVKM, per germline. Trimming removed 6 bases from V and 6 bases from J; junction bases left unmatched: 10. This CDR3 has 18 residues. Written as DNA, the CDR3 is TGTGCCAGCAGCCATCCGGGACTAGCGGGGGGGATAGCCGGGGAGCTGTTTTTT. It yields the protein CASSHPGLAGGIAGELFF.

This clone has a handful of counts. V is TRBV4-2 and J is TRBJ2-7, with D tentatively TRBD1 (6 bases). Trimming removed 1 base from V and 0 bases from J, with 19 bases in between. Germline V gene data show CDR1 as LGHNA and CDR2 as YNFKEQ. The CDR3 contains 18 residues. This CDR3 is CASSQVGQGPYRSYEQYF. The CDR3, as DNA: TGTGCCAGCAGCCAAGTGGGACAAGGGCCATACCGCTCCTACGAGCAGTACTTC.

The V and J genes are TRBV7-6 and TRBJ2-7; no definite D call. Germline V gene sequence: CDR1 SGHVS, CDR2 FNYEAQ. The V gene lost 5 bases and the J gene lost 2 bases, with 10 bases spanning the gap. The length of the CDR3 is 13 residues. The CDR3 region is CASSRTNTYEQYF. CDR3 nucleotide sequence: TGTGCCAGCAGCCGTACTAACACCTACGAGCAGTACTTC.

This clone was detected once. CDR3 residues: CASTPGGADEKLFF. Written as DNA, the CDR3 is TGTGCCAGTACCCCGGGAGGGGCGGATGAAAAACTGTTTTTT. This rearrangement joins TRBV19 to TRBJ1-4, with D possibly being TRBD1 (5 bases). CDR3 length: 14 amino acids. The germline gives CDR1 LNHDA, CDR2 SQIVND (reference sequence). V lost 7 bases, J lost 6 bases, and 15 bases lay in between.

There are a few counts of this clone. The chain links TRBV9 to TRBJ2-7; 9 bases fit TRBD1. The CDR3 consists of 14 residues. The ends lost 0 bases at V and 7 bases at J; junction bases unmatched: 5. The V gene's germline CDR1 is SGDLS and CDR2 YYNGEE. CDR3 region: CASSVGTGVGEQYF. CDR3 sequence (DNA): TGTGCCAGCAGCGTAGGGACAGGGGTTGGGGAGCAGTACTTC.

This clone was counted a few times. The chain has TRBV6-5 and TRBJ1-4, with 9 nucleotides matching TRBD1. The CDR3 is 15 amino acids. V lost 6 bases to trimming and J lost 8 bases; unmatched junction nucleotides: 10. CDR1 MNHEY and CDR2 SVGAGI come from the germline V gene. The CDR3 DNA follows: TGTGCCAGCAGAACTCAGACAGGGGGGAGGGAAAAACTGTTTTTT. This encodes CASRTQTGGREKLFF.

Only a few counts were recorded for this clone. The J gene is TRBJ1-5, the V gene TRBV7-2; 10 nucleotides line up with TRBD1. Trimming cost V 2 bases and J 5 bases; bases outside gene matches: 6. Germline lookup yields CDR1 SGHTA and CDR2 FQGNSA. The CDR3 length is 16 residues. CDR3 in amino acids: CASSLLTGGGDQPQHF. CDR3 nucleotide sequence: TGTGCCAGCAGCTTATTGACAGGGGGCGGGGATCAGCCCCAGCATTTT.

The chain employs TRBV7-8 and TRBJ2-2; a weak D match, TRBD2 (6 bases). Between the trimmed V and J ends, which lost 4 bases and 4 bases, there was a span of 16 bases. Germline V lookup: CDR1 SGHVS, CDR2 FQNEAQ. The CDR3 has 16 residues. CDR3 DNA: TGTGCCAGCAGCTCCCCGAAAGGAGCGGGCACCGGGGAGCTGTTTTTT. It specifies CASSSPKGAGTGELFF.

The V gene is TRBV25-1, the J gene TRBJ2-5; TRBD2 matches 8 bases. V lost 1 base to trimming and J lost 2 bases; unmatched junction nucleotides: 3. Germline lookup yields CDR1 MGHDK and CDR2 SYGVNS. This CDR3 spans 15 amino acids. CDR3 bases: TGTGCCAGCAGTGAATTGGCTAGCGGGCAAGAGACCCAGTACTTC. Its translation: CASSELASGQETQYF.

The gene calls are TRBV5-1 and TRBJ2-3, with D perhaps matching TRBD1 (6 bases). CDR3 length: 14 residues. V was clipped by 2 bases and J by 4 bases, with 11 bases between them. CDR1 is SGHRS, CDR2 YFSETQ, per germline. CDR3 sequence reads: CASSFQGFADTQYF. DNA of the CDR3: TGCGCCAGCAGCTTCCAGGGGTTCGCAGATACGCAGTATTTT.

The genes are TRBV27 and TRBJ2-5; no reliable D call. The CDR3 extends over 12 amino acids. V lost 5 bases and J 0 bases, leaving 4 bases between the germline ends. Germline values: CDR1 MNHEY, CDR2 SMNVEV (reference sequence). In DNA, the CDR3 is TGTGCCAGCAGTCCGTACCAAGAGACCCAGTACTTC. It is translated as CASSPYQETQYF.

Only a few counts were recorded for this clone. V is TRBV19 and J is TRBJ1-1; D might be TRBD1 (5 bases). This CDR3 comprises 13 residues. V dropped 5 bases and J dropped 13 bases, with 20 bases sitting between them. The germline CDR1 and CDR2 sequences are LNHDA and SQIVND (reference sequence). The CDR3 DNA sequence: TGTGCCAGTAGTTCCAGCGAAGCAGGGAGGGTTTTCTTT. Protein: CASSSSEAGRVFF.

The sample holds a few counts of this clone. The chain carries TRBV7-3 and TRBJ2-1; D unclear. Deletions cut 7 bases from V and 5 bases from J, with 12 bases between. The CDR3 is 13 amino acids. CDR1 is SGHTA and CDR2 is FQGTGA in the germline V gene. The CDR3 nucleotides are TGTGCCAGCAAGAATAGCAATGACAATGAGCAGTTCTTC. Its translation: CASKNSNDNEQFF.

The chain couples TRBV19 to TRBJ2-5; 12 bases agree with TRBD2. This CDR3 is built from 14 residues. The germline CDR1 and CDR2 sequences are LNHDA and SQIVND (reference sequence). J was trimmed by 1 base and V by 10 bases; bases with no gene match: 4. The CDR3 region has the DNA TGTGCCACCGGGACTAGCGGGCCCCAAGAGACCCAGTACTTC. This encodes CATGTSGPQETQYF.

In its sample, this clone was seen once. The rearrangement uses TRBV7-9 and TRBJ1-1, with TRBD1 identical over 7 bases. The germline gives CDR1 SEHNR, CDR2 FQNEAQ (reference sequence). The CDR3 sequence is 15 residues long. Trimming cost V 2 bases and J 4 bases; bases outside gene matches: 7. CDR3 bases: TGTGCCAGCAGCTTAACAGGGGCCGTGGGCACTGAAGCTTTCTTT. Translated, it gives CASSLTGAVGTEAFF.

The chain employs TRBV5-1 and TRBJ1-1, with 9 bases fitting TRBD1. V gave up 4 bases and J gave up 6 bases; unmatched junction bases: 7. Per germline, CDR1 SGHRS and CDR2 YFSETQ. The CDR3 loop spans 14 amino acids. CDR3 nucleotide sequence: TGCGCCAGCAGCACGAACAGGGGGCAGGCTGAAGCTTTCTTT. Translation: CASSTNRGQAEAFF. Complete variable domain (other parts from reference TRBV5-1 and TRBJ1-1): KAGVTQTPRYLIKTRGQQVTLSCSPISGHRSVSWYQQTPGQGLQFLFEYFSETQRNKGNFPGRFSGRQFSNSRSEMNVSTLELGDSALYLCASSTNRGQAEAFFGQGTRLTVV.

V is TRBV28 and J is TRBJ2-3, with TRBD2 matching 14 bases. V lost 1 base, J lost 4 bases, and 4 bases stayed unmatched. Germline V gene sequence: CDR1 MDHEN, CDR2 SYDVKM. This CDR3 is 17 amino acids long. The CDR3, as DNA: TGTGCCAGCAGTTTATCACGGGGACTAGCGGGGGCAGATACGCAGTATTTT. Translated: CASSLSRGLAGADTQYF.

This clone has only a few counts. The CDR3 DNA follows: TGTGCCAGCAGTTTTAACGGAGGAGGTTACAATGAGCAGTTCTTC. This codes for CASSFNGGGYNEQFF. The chain has TRBV2 and TRBJ2-1; possible D gene TRBD2, 5 bases. V was shortened by 5 bases and J by 4 bases, with 15 bases between the two germline ends. The CDR3 loop spans 15 amino acids. From germline, CDR1 is SNHLY and CDR2 FYNNEI.

The chain combines TRBV30 with TRBJ1-5; 8 bases line up with TRBD1. The CDR3 covers 14 residues. Germline CDR1 reads GTSNPN; CDR2 reads SVGIG (reference sequence). The trim removed 1 base at V and 3 bases at J, leaving 2 bases unmatched. The CDR3 nucleotides read TGTGCCTGGAGTGAGACAGGGGCCAATCAGCCCCAGCATTTT. Protein product: CAWSETGANQPQHF.

The V gene is TRBV6-5, the J gene TRBJ2-5; D is perhaps TRBD1 (5 bases). V was pared by 6 bases and J by 7 bases, with 12 bases between. This CDR3 region has 12 residues. The germline gives CDR1 MNHEY, CDR2 SVGAGI. This CDR3 reads CASRKGLGTQYF. In nucleotides, the CDR3 is TGTGCCAGCAGGAAGGGGCTTGGGACCCAGTACTTC.

The chain combines TRBV15 with TRBJ2-2; D possibly corresponds to TRBD1 (6 bases). Germline V gene data show CDR1 as LNHNV and CDR2 as YYDKDF (reference sequence). Trimming cost V 5 bases and J 6 bases, with 13 bases left between them. This CDR3 spans 14 amino acids. CDR3 region: CATSLRQASGELFF. The DNA for the CDR3 is TGTGCCACCAGCCTCAGACAGGCCTCCGGGGAGCTGTTTTTT. Using reference TRBV15 and TRBJ2-2 for the parts outside the CDR3, the full variable domain is DAMVIQNPRYQVTQFGKPVTLSCSQTLNHNVMYWYQQKSSQAPKLLFHYYDKDFNNEADTPDNFQSRRPNTSFCFLDIRSPGLGDTAMYLCATSLRQASGELFFGEGSRLTVL.